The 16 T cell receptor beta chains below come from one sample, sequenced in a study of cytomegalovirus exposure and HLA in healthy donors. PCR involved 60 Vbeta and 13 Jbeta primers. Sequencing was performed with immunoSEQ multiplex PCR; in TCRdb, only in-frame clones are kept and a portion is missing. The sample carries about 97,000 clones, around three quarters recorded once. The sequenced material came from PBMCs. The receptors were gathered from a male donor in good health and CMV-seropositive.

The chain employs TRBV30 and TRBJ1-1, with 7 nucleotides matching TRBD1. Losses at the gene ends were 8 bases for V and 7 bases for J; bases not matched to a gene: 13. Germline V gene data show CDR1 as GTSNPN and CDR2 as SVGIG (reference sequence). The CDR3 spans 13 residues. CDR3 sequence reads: CAGTGTADYEAFF. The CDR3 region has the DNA TGTGCCGGCACCGGGACAGCCGATTATGAAGCTTTCTTT.

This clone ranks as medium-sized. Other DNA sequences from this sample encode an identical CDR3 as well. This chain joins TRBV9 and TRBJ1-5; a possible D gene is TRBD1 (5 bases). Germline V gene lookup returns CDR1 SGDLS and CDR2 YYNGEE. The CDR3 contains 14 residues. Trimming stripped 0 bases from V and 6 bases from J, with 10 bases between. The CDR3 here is CASSVDGAGQPQHF. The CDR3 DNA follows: TGTGCCAGCAGCGTAGATGGGGCAGGTCAGCCCCAGCATTTT.

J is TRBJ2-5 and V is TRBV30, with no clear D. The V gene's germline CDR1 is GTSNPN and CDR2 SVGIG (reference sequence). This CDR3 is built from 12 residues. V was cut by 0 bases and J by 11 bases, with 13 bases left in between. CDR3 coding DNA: TGTGCCTGGAGTGTAACCCAAAGAGTTCAGTACTTC. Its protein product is CAWSVTQRVQYF.

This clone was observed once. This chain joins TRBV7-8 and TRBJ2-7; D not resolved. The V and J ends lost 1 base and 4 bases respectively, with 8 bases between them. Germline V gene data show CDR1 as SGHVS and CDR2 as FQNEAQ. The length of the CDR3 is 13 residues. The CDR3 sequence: CASSLDPIYEQYF. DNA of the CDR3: TGTGCCAGCAGCTTAGATCCCATTTACGAGCAGTACTTC.

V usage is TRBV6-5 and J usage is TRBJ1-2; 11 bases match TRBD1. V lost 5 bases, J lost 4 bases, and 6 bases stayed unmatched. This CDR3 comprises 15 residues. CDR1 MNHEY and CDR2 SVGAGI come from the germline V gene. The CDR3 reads CASSLRDRGVYGYTF. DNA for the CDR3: TGTGCCAGCAGTCTCCGGGACAGGGGGGTCTATGGCTACACCTTC.

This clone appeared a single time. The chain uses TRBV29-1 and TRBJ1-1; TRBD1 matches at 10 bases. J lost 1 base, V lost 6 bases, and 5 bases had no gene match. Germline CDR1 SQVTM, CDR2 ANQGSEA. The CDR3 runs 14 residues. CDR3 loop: CSVGTGATNTEAFF. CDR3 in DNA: TGCAGCGTCGGGACAGGGGCCACGAACACTGAAGCTTTCTTT.

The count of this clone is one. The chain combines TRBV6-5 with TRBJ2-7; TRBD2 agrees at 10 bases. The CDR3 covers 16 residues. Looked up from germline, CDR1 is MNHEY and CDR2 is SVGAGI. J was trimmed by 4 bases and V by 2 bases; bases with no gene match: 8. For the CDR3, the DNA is TGTGCCAGCAGTTACGGCAGCGGGGGGGCCCTATACGAGCAGTACTTC. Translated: CASSYGSGGALYEQYF.

The CDR3 DNA reads TGTGCCAGCAGTTTAGGAAAGCGGGGGTCCTACGAGCAGTACTTC. It translates to CASSLGKRGSYEQYF. The chain employs TRBV27 and TRBJ2-7; 8 bases are a match to TRBD2. The CDR3 contains 15 residues. Germline V gene sequence: CDR1 MNHEY, CDR2 SMNVEV (reference sequence). Trimming took 2 bases from V and 1 from J; bases not matched to a gene: 4.

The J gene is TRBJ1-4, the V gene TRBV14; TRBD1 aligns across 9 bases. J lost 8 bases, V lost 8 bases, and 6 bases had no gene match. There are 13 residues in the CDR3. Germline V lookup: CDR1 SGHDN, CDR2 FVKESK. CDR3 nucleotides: TGTGCCAGCCGACAGGGGGGAACGGAAAAACTGTTTTTT. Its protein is CASRQGGTEKLFF.

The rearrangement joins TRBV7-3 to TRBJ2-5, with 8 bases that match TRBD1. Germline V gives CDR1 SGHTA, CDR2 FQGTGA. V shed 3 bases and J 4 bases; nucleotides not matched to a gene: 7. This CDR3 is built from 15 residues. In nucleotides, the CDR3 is TGTGCCAGCAGCTTCTCAGGGGGCGCGGGAGAGACCCAGTACTTC. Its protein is CASSFSGGAGETQYF.

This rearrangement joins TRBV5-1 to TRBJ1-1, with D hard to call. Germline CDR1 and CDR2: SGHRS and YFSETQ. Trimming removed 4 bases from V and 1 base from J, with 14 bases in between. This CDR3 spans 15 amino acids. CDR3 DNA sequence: TGCGCCAGCAGCCCGGATGGGCAACCGAACACTGAAGCTTTCTTT. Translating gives CASSPDGQPNTEAFF.

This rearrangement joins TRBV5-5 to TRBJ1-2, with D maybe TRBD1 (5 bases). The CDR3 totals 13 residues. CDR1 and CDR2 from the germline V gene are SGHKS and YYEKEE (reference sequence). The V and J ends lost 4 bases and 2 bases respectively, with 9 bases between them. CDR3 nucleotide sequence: TGTGCCAGCAGCCGCGACAGAAACTATGGCTACACCTTC. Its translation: CASSRDRNYGYTF.

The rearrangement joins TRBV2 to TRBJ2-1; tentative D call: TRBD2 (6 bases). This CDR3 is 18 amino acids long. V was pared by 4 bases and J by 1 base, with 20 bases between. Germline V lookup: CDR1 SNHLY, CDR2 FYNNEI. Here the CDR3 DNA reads TGTGCCAGCAGTGGGTCTAGTCCGGGACTGAAATCCTACAATGAGCAGTTCTTC. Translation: CASSGSSPGLKSYNEQFF.

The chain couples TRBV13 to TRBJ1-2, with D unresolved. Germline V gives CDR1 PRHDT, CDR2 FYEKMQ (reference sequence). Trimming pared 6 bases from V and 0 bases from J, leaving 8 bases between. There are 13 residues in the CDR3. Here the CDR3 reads CASSPSSNYGYTF. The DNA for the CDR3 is TGTGCCAGCAGTCCTTCCTCTAACTATGGCTACACCTTC.

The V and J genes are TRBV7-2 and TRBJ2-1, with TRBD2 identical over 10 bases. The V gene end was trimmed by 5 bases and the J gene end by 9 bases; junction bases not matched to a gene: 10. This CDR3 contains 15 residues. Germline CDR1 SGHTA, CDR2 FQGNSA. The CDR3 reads CASSISGGLWGEQFF. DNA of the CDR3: TGTGCCAGCAGCATTAGCGGGGGGCTATGGGGTGAGCAGTTCTTC. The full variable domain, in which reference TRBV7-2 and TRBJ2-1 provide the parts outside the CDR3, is GAGVSQSPSNKVTEKGKDVELRCDPISGHTALYWYRQSLGQGLEFLIYFQGNSAPDKSGLPSDRFSAERTGGSVSTLTIQRTQQEDSAVYLCASSISGGLWGEQFFGPGTRLTVL.

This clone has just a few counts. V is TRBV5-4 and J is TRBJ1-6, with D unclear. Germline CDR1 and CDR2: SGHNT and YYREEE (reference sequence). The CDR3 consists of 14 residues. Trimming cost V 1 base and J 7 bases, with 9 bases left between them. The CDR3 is CASSLPVINSPLHF. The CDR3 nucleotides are TGTGCCAGCAGCTTGCCGGTAATAAATTCACCCCTCCACTTT.